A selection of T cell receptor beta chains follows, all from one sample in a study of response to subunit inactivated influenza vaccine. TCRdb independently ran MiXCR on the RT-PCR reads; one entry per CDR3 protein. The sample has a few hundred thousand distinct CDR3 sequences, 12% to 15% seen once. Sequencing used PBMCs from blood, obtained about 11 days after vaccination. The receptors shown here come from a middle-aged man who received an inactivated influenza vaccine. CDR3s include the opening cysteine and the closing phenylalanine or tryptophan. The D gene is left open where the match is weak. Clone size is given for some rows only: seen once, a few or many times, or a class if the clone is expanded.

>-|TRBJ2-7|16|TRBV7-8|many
CASSLDLGLSSYEQYF
TGTGCCAGCAGCTTAGATCTGGGGCTAAGCTCCTACGAGCAGTACTTC
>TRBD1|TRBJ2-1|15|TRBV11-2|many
CASSLPGQVYNEQFF
TGTGCCAGCAGCCTCCCGGGACAGGTCTACAATGAGCAGTTCTTC
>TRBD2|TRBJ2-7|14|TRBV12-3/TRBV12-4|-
CASSQSGGAYEQYF
TGTGCCAGCAGTCAGAGCGGGGGGGCGTACGAGCAGTACTTC
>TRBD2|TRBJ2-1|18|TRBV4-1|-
CASSQDRSGRKYNNEQFF
TGCGCCAGCAGCCAAGATCGGTCCGGGAGGAAATATAACAATGAGCAGTTCTTC
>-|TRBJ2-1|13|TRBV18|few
CASSGAGYNEQFF
TGTGCCAGCTCAGGGGCAGGATACAATGAGCAGTTCTTC
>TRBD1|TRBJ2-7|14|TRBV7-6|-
CASSKGQPPYEQYF
TGTGCCAGCAGCAAGGGACAGCCACCCTACGAGCAGTACTTC
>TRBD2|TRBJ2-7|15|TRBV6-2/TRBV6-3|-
CASSQPREGPYEQYF
TGTGCCAGCAGTCAGCCGAGGGAGGGCCCCTACGAGCAGTACTTC
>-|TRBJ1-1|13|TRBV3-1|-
CASSPRGNAEAFF
TGTGCCAGCAGCCCCAGGGGAAACGCTGAAGCTTTCTTT
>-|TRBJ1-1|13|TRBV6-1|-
CASSGLRNTEAFF
TGTGCCAGCAGCGGTCTTAGGAACACTGAAGCTTTCTTT
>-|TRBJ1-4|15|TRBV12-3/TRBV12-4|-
CASRLRGQSNEKLFF
TGTGCCAGCAGACTCCGCGGACAGAGTAATGAAAAACTGTTTTTT
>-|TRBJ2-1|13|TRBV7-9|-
CASSLDLHNEQFF
TGTGCCAGCAGCTTAGACCTTCACAATGAGCAGTTCTTC
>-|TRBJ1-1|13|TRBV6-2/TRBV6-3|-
CASRPPGRAEAFF
TGTGCCAGCAGACCCCCGGGCAGGGCTGAAGCTTTCTTT
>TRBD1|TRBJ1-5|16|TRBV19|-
CASSSPGQGAIQPQHF
TGTGCCAGTAGTAGTCCGGGACAGGGGGCCATTCAGCCCCAGCATTTT
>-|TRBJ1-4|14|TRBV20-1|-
CSARDPGGNEKLFF
TGCAGTGCTAGAGATCCCGGCGGGAATGAAAAACTGTTTTTT
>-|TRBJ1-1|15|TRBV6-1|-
CASSPLDIMNPEAFF
TGTGCCAGCAGCCCCTTGGATATAATGAACCCTGAAGCTTTCTTT